The 27 T cell receptor beta chains below come from one sample, sequenced in a study of T cell responses to AZD1222 COVID-19 vaccine. Clones were read by immunoSEQ multiplex PCR, and TCRdb kept only the in-frame ones, dropping some. The sample consists of 110,000 to 150,000 clones, 80% to 90% of them appearing once. The material sequenced was peripheral blood, taken on day 0 of AZD1222 vaccination. These TCRs come from an adult in good health.

J is TRBJ2-5 and V is TRBV12-5, with a possible D match to TRBD2 (6 bases). The CDR3 has 13 amino acids. With 7 bases removed from V and 7 bases from J, the gap between germline ends came to 16 bases. Germline values: CDR1 LGHNT, CDR2 FRNRAP. CDR3 bases: TGTGCTAGTGCCAACGGGGGAGTGGTGACCCAGTACTTC. It is translated as CASANGGVVTQYF.

This clone was observed a single time. This chain joins TRBV12-3 or TRBV12-4 and TRBJ1-1; D ambiguous. The V and J ends lost 9 bases and 11 bases respectively, with 16 bases between them. This CDR3 has 11 residues. The CDR3 region is CASLGWGGAFF. Written as DNA, the CDR3 is TGTGCCAGTTTGGGCTGGGGTGGGGCTTTCTTT.

The chain employs TRBV18 and TRBJ1-1; the match to TRBD1 covers 10 bases. The germline V gene has CDR1 KGHSH and CDR2 LQKENI. The J segment lost 5 bases and the V segment lost 4 bases, leaving 4 bases of the junction unmatched. CDR3 length: 14 amino acids. The CDR3 loop is CASSRGTGATEAFF. For the CDR3, the DNA is TGTGCCAGCTCACGAGGGACAGGGGCGACTGAAGCTTTCTTT.

This chain connects TRBV9 to TRBJ1-2; 9 bases agree with TRBD1. The CDR3 contains 16 residues. CDR1 and CDR2 from the germline V gene are SGDLS and YYNGEE. With V trimmed by 4 bases and J by 4 bases, 11 bases remained unmatched. The CDR3 protein is CASSPAGTGFGYGYTF. The CDR3 DNA reads TGTGCCAGCAGCCCAGCGGGGACAGGGTTTGGCTATGGCTACACCTTC.

The chain uses TRBV18 and TRBJ2-7; 12 nucleotides line up with TRBD2. Germline CDR1 reads KGHSH; CDR2 reads LQKENI. The CDR3 contains 15 residues. Trimming took 6 bases from V and 0 from J; bases not matched to a gene: 3. The CDR3 bases are TGTGCCAGCTCCCTGACTAGCGGGGGCTCCTACGAGCAGTACTTC. Translated: CASSLTSGGSYEQYF.

In DNA form, the CDR3 reads TGTGCCAGCAGTGACGACGGGACAGGTCTCTTCCAGCCCCAGCATTTT. This translates into CASSDDGTGLFQPQHF. The chain carries TRBV2 and TRBJ1-5; 8 bases match TRBD1. The germline V gene encodes CDR1 SNHLY and CDR2 FYNNEI. The trim removed 3 bases at V and 7 bases at J, leaving 11 bases unmatched. This CDR3 is 16 amino acids long.

V usage is TRBV4-2 and J usage is TRBJ1-2; D possibly corresponds to TRBD1 (6 bases). Between the trimmed V and J ends, which lost 6 bases and 4 bases, there was a span of 21 bases. The V gene's germline CDR1 is LGHNA and CDR2 YNFKEQ. CDR3 size: 16 residues. CDR3 residues: CASRHTTGQDSYGYTF. CDR3 coding DNA: TGTGCCAGCAGACACACTACGGGACAAGACTCCTATGGCTACACCTTC.

The rearrangement joins TRBV5-1 to TRBJ1-6; no clear D. The germline V gene has CDR1 SGHRS and CDR2 YFSETQ. The length of the CDR3 is 14 residues. V lost 0 bases and J 7 bases, leaving 8 bases between the germline ends. The CDR3 reads CASSLVVGNSPLHF. In nucleotides, the CDR3 is TGCGCCAGCAGCTTGGTAGTGGGGAATTCACCCCTCCACTTT.

The chain links TRBV7-6 to TRBJ1-5, with TRBD1 identical over 9 bases. The CDR3 covers 15 residues. After removal of 3 bases from V and 4 bases from J, the junction contained 4 bases not matched to a gene. Germline CDR1 is SGHVS and CDR2 is FNYEAQ. In DNA form, the CDR3 reads TGTGCCAGCAGCTTGACAGGGGGGGGAAATCAGCCCCAGCATTTT. It yields the protein CASSLTGGGNQPQHF. Variable domain in full (rest from reference TRBV7-6 and TRBJ1-5): GAGVSQSPRYKVTKRGQDVALRCDPISGHVSLYWYRQALGQGPEFLTYFNYEAQQDKSGLPNDRFSAERPEGSISTLTIQRTEQRDSAMYRCASSLTGGGNQPQHFGDGTRLSIL.

The rearrangement links TRBV19 to TRBJ2-1, with TRBD2 identical over 13 bases. V shed 5 bases and J 3 bases; nucleotides not matched to a gene: 19. The germline CDR1 and CDR2 sequences are LNHDA and SQIVND (reference sequence). This CDR3 has 21 amino acids. The CDR3 sequence is CASSPLGTQGLAGEIYNEQFF. The CDR3 DNA sequence: TGTGCCAGTAGTCCATTAGGGACGCAAGGACTAGCGGGAGAGATCTACAATGAGCAGTTCTTC.

This clone was found a few times. This chain uses TRBV11-2 with TRBJ2-6; D is perhaps TRBD1 (6 bases). Germline V gene data show CDR1 as SGHAT and CDR2 as FQNNGV. Trimming removed 3 bases at V and 0 bases at J, with 15 bases between. This CDR3 comprises 18 residues. The CDR3, as DNA: TGTGCCAGCAGCTTGTCACAGGGAGCGCTCTCTGGGGCCAACGTCCTGACTTTC. This codes for CASSLSQGALSGANVLTF.

There are a few counts of this clone. V gene TRBV25-1 combines with J gene TRBJ1-6, with 9 bases that match TRBD1. CDR1 is MGHDK and CDR2 is SYGVNS in the germline V gene. This CDR3 region has 13 residues. Trimming at V came to 3 bases and at J to 13 bases, leaving 4 bases not matched to a gene. CDR3 sequence reads: CASSDLGQGPLHF. The CDR3 bases are TGTGCCAGCAGTGACCTCGGACAGGGGCCCCTCCACTTT.

The J gene is TRBJ2-5, the V gene TRBV28, with D unclear. This CDR3 spans 14 amino acids. V was clipped by 6 bases and J by 5 bases, with 16 bases between them. Germline-derived CDR1 and CDR2 are MDHEN and SYDVKM. CDR3 residues: CASSDDPLRETQYF. The DNA of the CDR3 is TGTGCCAGCAGCGACGACCCGTTACGTGAGACCCAGTACTTC.

The rearrangement uses TRBV10-2 and TRBJ2-2, with 9 bases aligning to TRBD2. Unmatched junction bases numbered 5, after V lost 6 bases and J lost 0 bases. The CDR3 runs 16 residues. The germline CDR1 and CDR2 sequences are WSHSY and SAAADI. The CDR3 nucleotides read TGCGCCAGCAGGCTTAGCGGGGGAGCGAACACCGGGGAGCTGTTTTTT. Its translation: CASRLSGGANTGELFF.

The rearrangement uses TRBV28 and TRBJ1-3; D ambiguous. With 8 bases removed from V and 0 bases from J, the gap between germline ends came to 14 bases. This CDR3 comprises 15 residues. Per the germline V gene, CDR1 is MDHEN and CDR2 is SYDVKM. The DNA for the CDR3 is TGTGCCAGCGGCCCTGACCGAAGCTCTGGAAACACCATATATTTT. Amino acids: CASGPDRSSGNTIYF.

CDR3 coding DNA: TGTGCCAGCAGCGCCGGACAGGGAGGCAATTCACCCCTCCACTTT. Translation: CASSAGQGGNSPLHF. This chain joins TRBV7-9 and TRBJ1-6; 8 bases fit TRBD1. The CDR3 runs 15 residues. CDR1 and CDR2 from the germline V gene are SEHNR and FQNEAQ (reference sequence). After removal of 5 bases from V and 7 bases from J, the junction contained 7 bases not matched to a gene. The entire variable domain, with the rest obtained from reference TRBV7-9 and TRBJ1-6, is as follows: DTGVSQNPRHKITKRGQNVTFRCDPISEHNRLYWYRQTLGQGPEFLTYFQNEAQLEKSRLLSDRFSAERPKGSFSTLEIQRTEQGDSAMYLCASSAGQGGNSPLHFGNGTRLTVT.

CDR3 loop: CASSEGDRNTGELFF. In DNA, the CDR3 is TGCGCCAGCAGTGAAGGGGACAGGAACACCGGGGAGCTGTTTTTT. V is TRBV10-2 and J is TRBJ2-2; 7 nucleotides agree with TRBD1. The V segment lost 3 bases and the J segment 1 base; nucleotides outside the gene matches: 2. The V gene's germline CDR1 is WSHSY and CDR2 SAAADI. CDR3 length: 15 amino acids.

The V and J genes are TRBV7-6 and TRBJ2-1; a weak D match, TRBD2 (5 bases). CDR1 SGHVS and CDR2 FNYEAQ come from the germline V gene. The V end was cut by 0 bases, the J end by 0 bases, with 12 bases between. The CDR3 totals 17 residues. The CDR3 nucleotides are TGTGCCAGCAGCTTAGCCACTAGGTTCGACTCCTACAATGAGCAGTTCTTC. Amino acids: CASSLATRFDSYNEQFF.

CDR3 amino acids: CASSLYTGGHTEAFF. CDR3 DNA sequence: TGTGCCAGCAGCTTGTACACCGGGGGGCACACTGAAGCTTTCTTT. V and J are TRBV5-4 and TRBJ1-1; the D gene is possibly TRBD1 (6 bases). Germline loops: CDR1 SGHNT, CDR2 YYREEE (reference sequence). The V and J ends lost 1 base and 3 bases respectively, with 13 bases between them. CDR3 size: 15 residues.

V gene TRBV24-1 combines with J gene TRBJ1-1, with TRBD1 as a possible D gene (6 bases). Germline-derived CDR1 and CDR2 are KGHDR and SFDVKD. CDR3 size: 18 residues. V lost 4 bases and J 4 bases, leaving 24 bases between the germline ends. CDR3 coding DNA: TGTGCCACCAGTGACGGTCTGGGGGCAGAATTGGCTATCACTGAAGCTTTCTTT. Amino acid sequence: CATSDGLGAELAITEAFF.

This chain uses TRBV29-1 with TRBJ1-4; weak D call: TRBD1 (6 bases). Germline V gene lookup returns CDR1 SQVTM and CDR2 ANQGSEA. The V end lost 4 bases, the J end lost 6 bases, and 9 bases lay between the germline ends. The CDR3 has 12 residues. The CDR3: CSVAEGDEKLFF. The CDR3 DNA sequence: TGCAGCGTTGCGGAGGGGGATGAAAAACTGTTTTTT.

The chain's CDR3 is CLTGDYGYTF. CDR3 nucleotides: TGTCTGACAGGGGACTATGGCTACACCTTC. The gene calls are TRBV6-5 and TRBJ1-2; 8 bases map to TRBD1. The CDR3 covers 10 residues. CDR1 is MNHEY, CDR2 SVGAGI, per germline.

This chain connects TRBV7-9 to TRBJ2-1; D ambiguous. The CDR3 sequence is 12 residues long. Germline V gene sequence: CDR1 SEHNR, CDR2 FQNEAQ (reference sequence). V was trimmed by 5 bases and J by 8 bases, leaving 10 bases between them. This chain's CDR3 is CASSRAWDEQFF. CDR3 nucleotides: TGTGCCAGCAGCAGGGCTTGGGATGAGCAGTTCTTC.

V is TRBV4-1 and J is TRBJ1-3, with TRBD1 matching 8 bases. The CDR3 covers 16 residues. The V gene's germline CDR1 is MGHRA and CDR2 YSYEKL. V shed 2 bases, J shed 3 bases, and the junction held 6 bases outside the gene matches. The CDR3 coding sequence is TGCGCCAGCAGCCAACCTGACAGGGGCTTTGGAAACACCATATATTTT. Its protein is CASSQPDRGFGNTIYF.

The chain carries TRBV18 and TRBJ1-1; 8 bases are a match to TRBD1. Germline-derived CDR1 and CDR2 are KGHSH and LQKENI. This CDR3 region has 14 residues. V gave up 3 bases and J gave up 6 bases; unmatched junction bases: 6. As DNA, the CDR3 is TGTGCCAGCTCACCCGACAGGGGAAAAGCTGAAGCTTTCTTT. It codes for CASSPDRGKAEAFF.

The chain combines TRBV6-1 with TRBJ2-5, with 9 bases aligning to TRBD2. This CDR3 has 15 residues. The V segment lost 3 bases and the J segment 4 bases; nucleotides outside the gene matches: 6. Germline CDR1 MNHNS, CDR2 SASEGT. The CDR3 spells CASSEGLAGIETQYF. The CDR3 nucleotides read TGTGCCAGCAGTGAGGGGCTAGCGGGGATAGAGACCCAGTACTTC.

The chain is built from TRBV28 and TRBJ1-2; a weak D match, TRBD1 (5 bases). This CDR3 is built from 13 residues. V was trimmed by 6 bases and J by 4 bases, leaving 12 bases between them. CDR1 is MDHEN, CDR2 SYDVKM, per germline. CDR3 nucleotides: TGTGCCAGCAGCCCCAGGGAAGGCTATGGCTACACCTTC. Amino acids: CASSPREGYGYTF.